This TCR beta chain comes out of a study of blood T cell repertoires in COVID-19. Study information: PBMCs, B-cell-depleted T cells, or T cells provided the cDNA or gDNA that made up the material.

Trimming stripped 6 bases from V and 0 bases from J, with 5 bases between. CDR3 length: 12 residues. In the original analysis: Amplification with reference gene primers provided the estimates of nucleated cell counts. Generated by immunoSEQ multiplex PCR, the TCRdb table keeps only in-frame clones and is missing some. V and J calls and clone size follow that table, whereas D and trimming were derived from the DNA. The table has approximately 340,000 clones, over 70% seen once; the top ten hold 2.5% to 3.5%. The sample comprised peripheral blood. The V call is TRBV23-1, the J call TRBJ1-1; no clear D gene. TRBV23-1 is annotated as an ORF whose role is uncertain. This TCR came from a man younger than 40 with active or convalescent COVID-19. CDR3 sequence (DNA): TGCGCCAGCAGCACAATGAACACTGAAGCTTTCTTT. This sequence encodes CASSTMNTEAFF.